A single sample gave rise to the 22 T cell receptor beta chains below, sequenced in a study of T-cell reconstitution after alpha-beta-depleted transplantation in children. A library of TCRbeta sequences, prepared with unique molecular identifiers, was generated. TCRdb reprocessed the PCR reads with MiXCR, giving one entry per CDR3 protein. The sample includes hundreds of thousands of distinct CDR3 sequences, 8% to 9.5% of them seen just once. This specimen was PBMCs from the stem cell graft donor, taken from the stem cell graft. The receptor source for this set is a human donor who donated a stem cell graft to a child with acute lymphoblastic leukemia.

The J gene is TRBJ2-7, the V gene TRBV5-1; unclear D gene. CDR1 and CDR2 from the germline V gene are SGHRS and YFSETQ. Deletions cut 0 bases from V and 6 bases from J, with 7 bases between. The CDR3 totals 12 residues. CDR3 in DNA: TGCGCCAGCAGCTTGGCCTTGGGCGAGCAGTACTTC. Translation gives CASSLALGEQYF.

This chain connects TRBV5-1 to TRBJ2-7; maybe TRBD1 (6 bases). The CDR3 has 16 residues. In germline, CDR1 is SGHRS, CDR2 YFSETQ. Trimming removed 3 bases from V and 0 bases from J, with 16 bases in between. The chain's CDR3 is CASSSSWDTSSYEQYF. DNA for the CDR3: TGCGCCAGCAGCTCGTCATGGGACACCTCCTCCTACGAGCAGTACTTC.

This clonotype was picked up many times. The V call is TRBV29-1, the J call TRBJ2-1; D not certain. Trimming removed 7 bases at V and 3 bases at J, with 10 bases between. Per the germline V gene, CDR1 is SQVTM and CDR2 is ANQGSEA. CDR3 size: 12 residues. Here the CDR3 reads CSADLDYNEQFF. CDR3 DNA sequence: TGCAGCGCGGACCTAGACTACAATGAGCAGTTCTTC.

This chain uses TRBV2 with TRBJ2-1; TRBD2 aligns across 9 bases. Germline lookup yields CDR1 SNHLY and CDR2 FYNNEI. CDR3 length: 15 residues. V was clipped by 3 bases and J by 7 bases; unmatched bases: 7. CDR3 loop: CASSDVGLAGNEQFF. The CDR3 DNA sequence: TGTGCCAGCAGTGATGTTGGCCTAGCGGGGAATGAGCAGTTCTTC.

The rearrangement links TRBV11-2 to TRBJ2-7; TRBD1 matches at 7 bases. The length of the CDR3 is 13 residues. Trimming at V came to 5 bases and at J to 7 bases, leaving 8 bases not matched to a gene. Looked up from germline, CDR1 is SGHAT and CDR2 is FQNNGV. The DNA for the CDR3 is TGTGCCAGCAGCCGGGACAGTTTTCAGGAGCAGTACTTC. This codes for CASSRDSFQEQYF.

In this sample, this clonotype turned up many times. The chain carries TRBV18 and TRBJ1-6; D not certain. Germline values: CDR1 KGHSH, CDR2 LQKENI. This CDR3 contains 15 residues. Trimming pared 0 bases from V and 5 bases from J, leaving 8 bases between. CDR3 loop: CASSPPGQNNSPLHF. The CDR3, as DNA: TGTGCCAGCTCACCACCGGGCCAGAATAATTCACCCCTCCACTTT.

Many counts were recorded for this clonotype. The V call is TRBV29-1, the J call TRBJ2-7, with D perhaps TRBD1 or TRBD2 (5 bases each). Germline V CDR1 and CDR2: SQVTM, ANQGSEA. The V and J ends lost 3 bases and 5 bases respectively, with 11 bases between them. The CDR3 totals 12 residues. CDR3 loop: CSVERGSNEQYF. The CDR3 DNA follows: TGCAGCGTTGAGAGGGGAAGCAACGAGCAGTACTTC.

This clonotype has a count of ten or more. The V call is TRBV21-1, the J call TRBJ1-2; TRBD1, the D gene given by the table, was not confirmed from the DNA. TRBV21-1 is flagged as a pseudogene. This CDR3 has 18 residues. As DNA, the CDR3 is TGTGCCAGCAGCAATACTAAGGGACAGCCCAGCACTAACTATGGCTACACCTTC. Its protein product is CASSNTKGQPSTNYGYTF.

Ten or more counts support this clonotype. The chain links TRBV20-1 to TRBJ2-3; no clear D. Germline V gene data show CDR1 as DFQATT and CDR2 as SNEGSKA (reference sequence). The CDR3 sequence is 15 residues long. V lost 5 bases and J lost 4, with 19 bases in between. CDR3 in DNA: TGCAGTGCTCCCGGAGTTGCCCCTTACTCAGATACGCAGTATTTT. As protein: CSAPGVAPYSDTQYF.

The gene calls are TRBV6-2 or TRBV6-3 and TRBJ2-7, with D perhaps TRBD2 (6 bases). The CDR3 sequence is 14 residues long. Trimming took off 4 bases at V and 3 bases at J, with 13 bases between the two ends. Germline V lookup: CDR1 MNHEY, CDR2 SVGEGT. The CDR3 DNA sequence: TGTGCCAGCAGTTCAACCGGACTAATCTACGAGCAGTACTTC. Protein sequence: CASSSTGLIYEQYF.

The sample holds a few counts of this clonotype. The rearrangement joins TRBV27 to TRBJ2-1; TRBD2 matches 11 bases. Germline CDR1 and CDR2: MNHEY and SMNVEV (reference sequence). V trimming: 1 base; J trimming: 6 bases; junction bases outside the gene matches: 5. This CDR3 is 16 amino acids long. This CDR3 reads CASSLWAGTSGNEQFF. The CDR3 DNA sequence: TGTGCCAGCAGTTTATGGGCAGGGACTAGCGGCAATGAGCAGTTCTTC.

This clonotype occurred many times. The rearrangement joins TRBV5-1 to TRBJ1-6; D gene uncertain. The CDR3 is 13 amino acids. Germline CDR1 reads SGHRS; CDR2 reads YFSETQ. V lost 4 bases and J lost 10, with 12 bases in between. The CDR3 sequence: CASSPRFGSPLHF. CDR3 sequence (DNA): TGCGCCAGCAGCCCCCGCTTTGGGTCACCCCTCCACTTT.

The chain employs TRBV5-1 and TRBJ1-1; 7 bases are a match to TRBD1. Germline CDR1 SGHRS, CDR2 YFSETQ. The CDR3 is made up of 17 amino acids. Losses at the gene ends were 7 bases for V and 0 bases for J; bases not matched to a gene: 15. CDR3 protein: CASSYRGSFGMNTEAFF. CDR3 bases: TGCGCCAGCTCCTACAGGGGATCGTTTGGCATGAACACTGAAGCTTTCTTT.

This clonotype was observed a handful of times. The chain carries TRBV6-2 or TRBV6-3 and TRBJ1-1; tentative D call: TRBD1 (6 bases). CDR3 length: 16 residues. Germline V gene data show CDR1 as MNHEY and CDR2 as SVGEGT. Trimming stripped 4 bases from V and 3 bases from J, with 18 bases between. CDR3 DNA: TGTGCCAGCAGTTTCCCGGCGGGGGGCGCGGACACTGAAGCTTTCTTT. Amino acid sequence: CASSFPAGGADTEAFF.

This clonotype was detected a few times. The chain employs TRBV7-8 and TRBJ2-4; D gene uncertain. The CDR3 runs to 14 residues. Trimming stripped 5 bases from V and 0 bases from J, with 8 bases between. CDR1 SGHVS and CDR2 FQNEAQ come from the germline V gene. CDR3 sequence (DNA): TGTGCCAGCAGCCGCTATCTAGCCAAAAACATTCAGTACTTC. This gives the protein CASSRYLAKNIQYF.

On this clonotype itself: A read error may be the cause here, since a much bigger clone is one base away. The conserved final phenylalanine or tryptophan is absent from the CDR3, which likely points to a read error. This chain connects TRBV20-1 to TRBJ1-4; D is possibly TRBD1 (5 bases). The CDR3 has 17 amino acids. Germline V gene lookup returns CDR1 DFQATT and CDR2 SNEGSKA (reference sequence). The V gene lost 1 base and the J gene lost 1 base, with 16 bases spanning the gap. Written as DNA, the CDR3 is TGCAGTGCTAGAGCGATCGGTGGGGGATTAACTAATGAAAAACTGTTTTCT. This codes for CSARAIGGGLTNEKLFS.

The V call is TRBV27, the J call TRBJ2-1, with D tentatively TRBD1 (6 bases). Germline CDR1 MNHEY, CDR2 SMNVEV (reference sequence). CDR3 size: 17 residues. The ends were cut back, 6 bases at V and 0 bases at J, with 18 bases in the middle. CDR3 in DNA: TGTGCCAGCAGACCAACGTGGGGGCAAACCTCCTACAATGAGCAGTTCTTC. Residues: CASRPTWGQTSYNEQFF.

The rearrangement links TRBV11-1 to TRBJ2-7; D is ambiguous. The CDR3 covers 14 residues. Germline CDR1 reads SGHAT; CDR2 reads FQDESV (reference sequence). The V gene lost 0 bases and the J gene lost 2 bases, with 8 bases spanning the gap. The CDR3 loop reads CASSLAVRAYEQYF. CDR3 nucleotide sequence: TGTGCCAGCAGCTTAGCGGTTCGGGCCTACGAGCAGTACTTC.

This clonotype was detected ten times or more. The J gene is TRBJ2-5, the V gene TRBV10-3; either TRBD1 or TRBD2 may supply D (6 bases each). In germline, CDR1 is ENHRY, CDR2 SYGVKD. The V end lost 4 bases, the J end lost 4 bases, and 10 bases lay between the germline ends. The CDR3 has 13 amino acids. The DNA of the CDR3 is TGTGCCATCAGTGGAGAGGGGGGAGAGACCCAGTACTTC. Translation: CAISGEGGETQYF.

Regarding this clonotype: It may be a read error: a sequence one base away is much more abundant. V usage is TRBV10-1 and J usage is TRBJ1-1; 9 nucleotides agree with TRBD1. The CDR3 sequence is 14 residues long. Germline V CDR1 and CDR2: WNHNN, SYGVQD (reference sequence). In DNA, the CDR3 is TGCGCCAGCAGAGGACAGGGGATGAACACTGAACCTTTCTTT. This sequence encodes CASRGQGMNTEPFF.

This clonotype was seen a handful of times. The chain couples TRBV7-6 to TRBJ2-3, with D perhaps matching TRBD1 (6 bases). V lost 5 bases and J 2 bases, leaving 17 bases between the germline ends. This CDR3 comprises 16 residues. CDR1 and CDR2 (germline): SGHVS, FNYEAQ. CDR3 nucleotides: TGTGCCAGCAGCAGAACCCACGGACAGATCACAGATACGCAGTATTTT. The encoded protein is CASSRTHGQITDTQYF.

There are many counts of this clonotype. V gene TRBV6-5 combines with J gene TRBJ1-4; the D is unclear. Germline values: CDR1 MNHEY, CDR2 SVGAGI. V was trimmed by 10 bases and J by 4 bases, leaving 16 bases between them. This CDR3 contains 14 residues. The CDR3 is CANGVHSYNEKLFF. In nucleotides, the CDR3 is TGTGCCAACGGGGTGCACAGTTATAATGAAAAACTGTTTTTT.